This T cell receptor beta chain is from a study of T cell responses to AZD1222 COVID-19 vaccine. The study, taken as a whole, reports: Recipients of AZD1222 seropositive at baseline numbered only five or six.

Libraries were prepared by immunoSEQ multiplex PCR; TCRdb keeps only in-frame clonotypes and omits some of them. The sample shows 98,000 or so clones, roughly nine tenths of them seen only once. The CDR3 length is 14 residues. The V and J ends lost 7 bases and 8 bases, in that order; junction bases with no gene match: 8. Germline V gene data show CDR1 as SNHLY and CDR2 as FYNNEI. On this clone itself: Its matching antigen is unknown.

Material: peripheral blood, obtained on day 0 of MenACWY control vaccination. V gene TRBV2 combines with J gene TRBJ1-4; 9 positions match TRBD1. The receptor's source is an adult in good health. The CDR3 DNA reads as TGTGCCAGCACAGCGGACAGGGGCCGGGAAAAACTGTTTTTT. Protein sequence: CASTADRGREKLFF.